The text below deals with one T cell receptor beta chain. This receptor's antigen is unknown. Within one base of it there is no much larger clone, and no base qualities were kept. The data were obtained in a study of T cell repertoires in cytomegalovirus infection (dated by TCRdb to about 2019). About the investigation overall: Donor HLA type was relevant to the analysis, as public TCR beta signatures indicated carriage of CMV infection together with the matching HLA type. Paper-wide results and their limitations: Cumulative frequency of public TCR beta family members discriminated carriers of CMV infection plus the relevant HLA type in this cohort and an independent approximately 370-donor cohort. The ex vivo response was dominated by HLA-C-restricted CMV-specific TCR beta clonotypes, and the single most frequent clonotype in two of eight donors was supplied by these HLA-C-restricted clonotypes.

This sample was sequenced with an Illumina HiSeq 1500. TCRdb itself trimmed the public reads at Q25 with fastp, ran MiXCR and retained productive beta chains. Entries are consolidated by CDR3 protein sequence, retaining the most common genes and DNA. The sample has roughly 200,000 distinct CDR3 sequences on record, roughly 17% of them singletons. About 23% of the sample is taken by the ten largest. In the germline V gene, CDR1 corresponds to MGHDK and CDR2 to SYGVNS. The junction carries 15 bases between V and J, which are trimmed by 3 bases and 9 bases respectively. Inclusive of the bounding cysteine and phenylalanine, the CDR3 is 14 residues long. The CDR3 DNA has 42 bases and is translated from base 1.

This TCR was recovered from a human donor in good health (CMV status not recorded). Some clones in this sample may be carry-over from other donors' samples. The V gene is TRBV25-1 and the J gene is TRBJ2-1; too little of a D gene remains to name it. Input material: CD8+ T cells from PBMCs. The nucleotide sequence is TGTGCCAGCAGTGACTTGTGGGCGCAAGGTGAGCAGTTCTTC. Translation gives CASSDLWAQGEQFF.